This T cell receptor (beta chain) stems from a study of blood T cell repertoires in COVID-19. Overall study: Both acute and convalescent COVID-19 samples were obtained from the United States, Italy and Spain.

Deletions cut 2 bases from V and 11 bases from J, with 9 bases between. Germline CDR1 is ENHRY and CDR2 is SYGVKD. The CDR3 is made up of 11 amino acids. How the authors handled the data: It was from reference gene primer amplification that nucleated cell counts were estimated. Profiling relied on immunoSEQ multiplex PCR, and the TCRdb table lists in-frame clones only, not all of them. V and J calls and clone size are those listed in that table; D and trimming were worked out from the DNA. The sample carries 150,000 to 200,000 clones, about 80% recorded once. The sequenced sample consisted of peripheral blood. The J gene is TRBJ1-1, the V gene TRBV10-3; no clear D. This clonotype was obtained from a man in his sixties with acute or convalescent COVID-19. In nucleotides, the CDR3 is TGTGCCATCAGTGAGCCCGGGATCGCTTTCTTT. Translating it yields CAISEPGIAFF.